This TCR beta chain originates from a study of post-analysis software for immune sequencing data. Across the whole study: Relapsing-remitting, secondary progressive and progressive-relapsing forms of multiple sclerosis all featured among disease courses. Study-wide results and caveats: Controls had lower frequencies than patients of a few TRBV segments, which included TRBV5-6, TRBV5-1 and TRBV20-1. Those samples that were prepared in the same batch co-clustered strongly by F measure. Multiple sclerosis patients showed significantly lower normalized Chao1 diversity than controls did.

Included in the TCR beta cDNA libraries were unique molecular identifiers. With about 0.95 to 11 million T cells as the source, a few hundred thousand cDNA molecules resulted. One entry per CDR3 protein, called by TCRdb with MiXCR from the PCR reads. The table lists 650,000 to 900,000 distinct CDR3 sequences, around 46% of them singletons. Germline V lookup: CDR1 SGHRS, CDR2 YFSETQ. The CDR3 is made up of 15 amino acids. Losses at the gene ends were 4 bases for V and 8 bases for J; bases not matched to a gene: 13. Details on this clonotype: Antigen: not known.

The V gene is TRBV5-1, the J gene TRBJ1-2; 8 bases align to TRBD1. The material sequenced was blood. The sequence was obtained from a girl between 10 and 17 years old with multiple sclerosis. The CDR3 region has the DNA TGCGCCAGCAGCCCAAGACAGGGGTTGGAGAAAGGCTACACCTTC. Its translation: CASSPRQGLEKGYTF. The full variable domain, rest sourced from reference TRBV5-1 and TRBJ1-2, is KAGVTQTPRYLIKTRGQQVTLSCSPISGHRSVSWYQQTPGQGLQFLFEYFSETQRNKGNFPGRFSGRQFSNSRSEMNVSTLELGDSALYLCASSPRQGLEKGYTFGSGTRLTVV.